Presented here are 16 T cell receptor beta chains from one specimen sequenced in a study of Ad26.COV2.S vaccination and SARS-CoV-2 variants. Produced via immunoSEQ multiplex PCR; TCRdb's table is partial and in-frame only. The table includes about 140,000 clones, more than 80% detected once. Sequenced material: peripheral blood, taken after recovery from COVID-19. The receptors were gathered from a human donor who had recovered from COVID-19.

The chain couples TRBV6-5 to TRBJ2-7, with D perhaps TRBD1 or TRBD2 (5 bases each). The V gene's germline CDR1 is MNHEY and CDR2 SVGAGI. The CDR3 totals 13 residues. With 0 bases removed from V and 6 bases from J, the gap between germline ends came to 9 bases. The CDR3 region is CASSYSAGSEQYF. The CDR3 nucleotides are TGTGCCAGCAGTTACTCGGCAGGGAGCGAGCAGTACTTC.

This clone was counted once. The chain recombines TRBV19 with TRBJ1-4; D is possibly TRBD1 (6 bases). CDR1 and CDR2 from the germline V gene are LNHDA and SQIVND (reference sequence). V lost 5 bases to trimming and J lost 4 bases, with 14 bases between them. This CDR3 contains 15 residues. CDR3 protein: CASSSRTVVNEKLFF. DNA for the CDR3: TGTGCCAGTAGTTCAAGGACAGTCGTTAATGAAAAACTGTTTTTT.

The chain links TRBV6-5 to TRBJ2-1; no firm D call. V was clipped by 5 bases and J by 1 base, with 12 bases between them. This CDR3 contains 15 residues. The germline V gene has CDR1 MNHEY and CDR2 SVGAGI. CDR3 in amino acids: CASSTTGPSYNEQFF. The CDR3 bases are TGTGCCAGCAGTACAACGGGCCCTTCCTACAATGAGCAGTTCTTC.

This clone has only one observation. The V call is TRBV4-3, the J call TRBJ1-2; no firm D call. This CDR3 comprises 13 residues. Per germline, CDR1 LGHNA and CDR2 YSLEER. V dropped 1 base and J dropped 5 bases, with 8 bases sitting between them. The CDR3 loop is CASSQAGGYGYTF. CDR3 DNA: TGCGCCAGCAGCCAAGCGGGAGGGTATGGCTACACCTTC.

This sequence joins TRBV27 and TRBJ2-2; TRBD1 is a possible D gene (6 bases). The CDR3 runs to 15 residues. Trimming left V 6 bases short and J 0 bases short, with 11 bases between. Germline lookup yields CDR1 MNHEY and CDR2 SMNVEV (reference sequence). For the CDR3, the DNA is TGTGCCAGCAGCTCGAGGGACACGAACACCGGGGAGCTGTTTTTT. Translated: CASSSRDTNTGELFF.

V gene TRBV12-3 or TRBV12-4 combines with J gene TRBJ2-7; 9 nucleotides align to TRBD1. V shed 6 bases and J 5 bases; nucleotides not matched to a gene: 5. This CDR3 contains 13 residues. CDR3 protein: CASRGTGLNEQYF. In DNA form, the CDR3 reads TGTGCCAGCAGGGGGACAGGGCTGAACGAGCAGTACTTC.

The chain uses TRBV10-2 and TRBJ1-4, with a tentative D call TRBD1 (6 bases). The V gene lost 8 bases and the J gene lost 5 bases, with 15 bases spanning the gap. The CDR3 length is 14 residues. From germline, CDR1 is WSHSY and CDR2 SAAADI. The CDR3 nucleotides are TGCGCCAGCGGGCAAGCGGGACAAAATGAAAAACTGTTTTTT. It translates to CASGQAGQNEKLFF.

The gene calls are TRBV10-3 and TRBJ1-2, with 9 nucleotides matching TRBD1. Per germline, CDR1 ENHRY and CDR2 SYGVKD. J gave up 4 bases and V 0 bases, and 0 bases lay outside the gene matches. The CDR3 sequence is 14 residues long. The CDR3 reads CAISESTGGYGYTF. The CDR3, as DNA: TGTGCCATCAGTGAGTCGACAGGGGGCTATGGCTACACCTTC.

The chain recombines TRBV28 with TRBJ2-4, with 8 bases lining up with TRBD2. V lost 5 bases and J lost 0; bases outside the gene matches: 9. The germline V gene encodes CDR1 MDHEN and CDR2 SYDVKM. The CDR3 extends over 17 amino acids. The CDR3 is CASSAPGGDLAKNIQYF. CDR3 bases: TGTGCCAGCAGTGCCCCCGGGGGGGATCTAGCCAAAAACATTCAGTACTTC.

This chain links TRBV29-1 with TRBJ2-5; D may be TRBD1 or TRBD2 (5 bases each). Trimming removed 5 bases from V and 5 bases from J, with 12 bases in between. Per the germline V gene, CDR1 is SQVTM and CDR2 is ANQGSEA. This CDR3 spans 12 amino acids. The CDR3 DNA reads TGCAGCGTTAGGCAGGGCGGGGAGACCCAGTACTTC. Its protein is CSVRQGGETQYF.

The rearrangement uses TRBV10-2 and TRBJ1-1, with TRBD1 as a possible D gene (5 bases). Trimming shortened V by 6 bases and J by 0 bases, and 8 bases separated the two germline ends. In germline, CDR1 is WSHSY, CDR2 SAAADI. The CDR3 runs to 13 residues. CDR3 bases: TGCGCCAGCAGCGGACAAGTGAACACTGAAGCTTTCTTT. Its translation is CASSGQVNTEAFF.

The chain has TRBV2 and TRBJ2-3; 11 bases map to TRBD2. The CDR3 loop spans 17 amino acids. V shed 1 base, J shed 6 bases, and the junction held 9 bases outside the gene matches. Germline V lookup: CDR1 SNHLY, CDR2 FYNNEI. In nucleotides, the CDR3 is TGTGCCAGCAGTGAAGAGGGGATAGCGGGGGGGTCCGATACGCAGTATTTT. Its translation is CASSEEGIAGGSDTQYF.

This chain connects TRBV28 to TRBJ2-7; 7 nucleotides line up with TRBD1. This CDR3 is built from 14 residues. The germline V gene encodes CDR1 MDHEN and CDR2 SYDVKM. Germline trimming cut 3 bases from V and 4 bases from J; bases unmatched to any gene: 6. The CDR3 is CASSFTPGQYEQYF. CDR3 DNA: TGTGCCAGCAGTTTTACCCCGGGACAGTACGAGCAGTACTTC.

This rearrangement joins TRBV7-9 to TRBJ2-3, with D perhaps being TRBD1 or TRBD2 (6 bases each). V lost 2 bases, J lost 4 bases, and 13 bases lay in between. This CDR3 is 15 amino acids long. CDR1 and CDR2 (germline): SEHNR, FQNEAQ (reference sequence). The CDR3 spells CASSLTGGVPDTQYF. The CDR3 DNA sequence: TGTGCCAGCAGCTTAACCGGGGGCGTTCCAGATACGCAGTATTTT. Supplemented by reference TRBV7-9 and TRBJ2-3, the full variable domain reads DTGVSQNPRHKITKRGQNVTFRCDPISEHNRLYWYRQTLGQGPEFLTYFQNEAQLEKSRLLSDRFSAERPKGSFSTLEIQRTEQGDSAMYLCASSLTGGVPDTQYFGPGTRLTVL.

This chain uses TRBV29-1 with TRBJ2-2; the D is unclear. Between the trimmed V and J ends, which lost 4 bases and 0 bases, there was a span of 9 bases. The CDR3 sequence is 14 residues long. CDR1 and CDR2 (germline): SQVTM, ANQGSEA. The CDR3 here is CSVGGFANTGELFF. The DNA for the CDR3 is TGCAGCGTTGGTGGTTTCGCGAACACCGGGGAGCTGTTTTTT.

This rearrangement joins TRBV7-8 to TRBJ1-4, with 8 bases that match TRBD1. The CDR3 spans 11 residues. CDR1 and CDR2 from the germline V gene are SGHVS and FQNEAQ. The V and J ends lost 4 bases and 13 bases, in that order; junction bases with no gene match: 2. DNA of the CDR3: TGTGCCAGCAGCTCTGGACAGGGACTGTTTTTT. Amino acid sequence: CASSSGQGLFF.